The 27 T cell receptor beta chains given below trace back to one sample, sequenced in a study of blood T cell repertoires in COVID-19. Some clones are missing from TCRdb's copy, which holds only in-frame ones; the method was immunoSEQ multiplex PCR. The repertoire holds more than 250,000 clones, roughly 90% seen once, with about 0.7% in the top ten. Sequencing was carried out using peripheral blood. Every receptor here comes from a human donor in a cohort sampled during active COVID-19.

The J gene is TRBJ2-7, the V gene TRBV27; the match to TRBD2 covers 8 bases. The germline V gene encodes CDR1 MNHEY and CDR2 SMNVEV (reference sequence). CDR3 length: 16 amino acids. Unmatched junction bases numbered 8, after V lost 0 bases and J lost 4 bases. The CDR3 DNA reads as TGTGCCAGCAGTTTATCGGGGTCGGGGGGGGAATACGAGCAGTACTTC. This gives the protein CASSLSGSGGEYEQYF.

The chain combines TRBV30 with TRBJ2-1; 9 bases align to TRBD2. Germline V CDR1 and CDR2: GTSNPN, SVGIG (reference sequence). Unmatched junction bases numbered 8, after V lost 5 bases and J lost 9 bases. The CDR3 extends over 13 amino acids. In DNA, the CDR3 is TGTGCCTGGGGGGAGGGACTAGCAATTGAGCAGTTCTTC. As protein: CAWGEGLAIEQFF.

This chain joins TRBV5-8 and TRBJ1-4, with 8 nucleotides matching TRBD1. The CDR3 is made up of 17 amino acids. Germline CDR1 SGHTS, CDR2 YDEGEE. The V and J ends lost 4 bases and 6 bases, in that order; junction bases with no gene match: 14. The CDR3 here is CASSGVGTGILYEKLFF. CDR3 nucleotide sequence: TGTGCCAGCAGCGGGGTGGGGACAGGCATTCTCTATGAAAAACTGTTTTTT.

The chain combines TRBV11-2 with TRBJ2-7; 7 nucleotides align to TRBD1. V lost 8 bases, J lost 3 bases, and 10 bases stayed unmatched. The CDR3 consists of 14 residues. Per the germline V gene, CDR1 is SGHAT and CDR2 is FQNNGV. CDR3 bases: TGTGCCAGCTACGGACAGGACACCTTCTACGAGCAGTACTTC. Its translation: CASYGQDTFYEQYF.

The chain links TRBV6-2 or TRBV6-3 to TRBJ1-1, with 7 nucleotides matching TRBD1. In germline, CDR1 is MNHEY, CDR2 SVGEGT. This CDR3 is 15 amino acids long. V gave up 0 bases and J gave up 3 bases; unmatched junction bases: 4. CDR3 coding DNA: TGTGCCAGCAGTTACTCCCCCCAGGGGGACACTGAAGCTTTCTTT. This sequence encodes CASSYSPQGDTEAFF.

This rearrangement joins TRBV27 to TRBJ2-7; D possibly corresponds to TRBD2 (6 bases). Germline lookup yields CDR1 MNHEY and CDR2 SMNVEV (reference sequence). V shed 6 bases and J shed 2 bases, with 20 bases lying between them. The length of the CDR3 is 16 residues. CDR3 sequence: CASSRGRAGLTYEQYF. In nucleotides, the CDR3 is TGTGCCAGCAGCCGGGGTAGGGCGGGACTCACCTACGAGCAGTACTTC.

This chain's CDR3 is CASNSGGSYEQYF. CDR3 DNA: TGTGCCAGCAATAGCGGGGGGAGCTACGAGCAGTACTTC. The chain couples TRBV6-5 to TRBJ2-7; 10 nucleotides match TRBD2. This CDR3 is 13 amino acids long. Trimming took 7 bases from V and 3 from J; bases not matched to a gene: 3. Germline assignment: CDR1 MNHEY and CDR2 SVGAGI.

J is TRBJ2-5 and V is TRBV12-3 or TRBV12-4; the D is unclear. V lost 5 bases to trimming and J lost 5 bases, with 9 bases between them. CDR3 length equals 12 residues. The CDR3 reads CASSRTEETQYF. In DNA, the CDR3 is TGTGCCAGCAGTCGTACTGAGGAGACCCAGTACTTC.

The chain is built from TRBV5-4 and TRBJ2-7; 9 nucleotides align to TRBD2. The CDR3 runs 15 residues. Trimming cost V 0 bases and J 0 bases; bases outside gene matches: 1. Germline values: CDR1 SGHNT, CDR2 YYREEE (reference sequence). CDR3 coding DNA: TGTGCCAGCAGCTTGGGCGGGGGGGCCTCCTACGAGCAGTACTTC. Residues: CASSLGGGASYEQYF. Full variable domain (outside the CDR3, taken from reference TRBV5-4 and TRBJ2-7): ETGVTQSPTHLIKTRGQQVTLRCSSQSGHNTVSWYQQALGQGPQFIFQYYREEENGRGNFPPRFSGLQFPNYSSELNVNALELDDSALYLCASSLGGGASYEQYFGPGTRLTVT.

This rearrangement joins TRBV21-1 to TRBJ2-3; the table assigns TRBD2, which was not confirmed against the DNA. TRBV21-1 has pseudogene status. The CDR3 contains 19 residues. The CDR3 sequence is CASKGSHRTIRKNTDTQYF. DNA of the CDR3: TGTGCCAGCAAAGGGAGCCACAGGACTATCCGAAAAAACACAGATACGCAGTATTTT.

As to this clone: This sample includes further DNA sequences coding for the same CDR3. This chain joins TRBV5-4 and TRBJ2-7; the match to TRBD1 covers 8 bases. The V gene end was trimmed by 0 bases and the J gene end by 1 base; junction bases not matched to a gene: 0. The CDR3 spans 14 residues. Germline CDR1 and CDR2: SGHNT and YYREEE (reference sequence). CDR3 sequence: CASSLDRGSYEQYF. CDR3 sequence (DNA): TGTGCCAGCAGCTTGGACAGGGGGTCCTACGAGCAGTACTTC. Full variable domain (outside the CDR3, taken from reference TRBV5-4 and TRBJ2-7): ETGVTQSPTHLIKTRGQQVTLRCSSQSGHNTVSWYQQALGQGPQFIFQYYREEENGRGNFPPRFSGLQFPNYSSELNVNALELDDSALYLCASSLDRGSYEQYFGPGTRLTVT.

V gene TRBV4-2 combines with J gene TRBJ1-3; D gene uncertain. V dropped 0 bases and J dropped 7 bases, with 13 bases sitting between them. Germline V CDR1 and CDR2: LGHNA, YNFKEQ. The CDR3 sequence is 15 residues long. The CDR3 loop reads CASSQEGGGKNTIYF. CDR3 coding DNA: TGTGCCAGCAGCCAAGAGGGAGGCGGTAAGAACACCATATATTTT.

The chain carries TRBV6-1 and TRBJ2-1; D may be TRBD2 (5 bases). Trimming left V 1 base short and J 12 bases short, with 13 bases between. The CDR3 contains 13 residues. CDR1 MNHNS and CDR2 SASEGT come from the germline V gene. CDR3 sequence: CASSEDYGVVQFF. The CDR3 region has the DNA TGTGCCAGCAGTGAAGATTACGGGGTAGTGCAGTTCTTC.

CDR3 residues: CASGSTPGGTEAFF. CDR3 coding DNA: TGTGCCAGCGGATCAACCCCCGGCGGCACTGAAGCTTTCTTT. The rearrangement joins TRBV27 to TRBJ1-1; D not certain. Looked up from germline, CDR1 is MNHEY and CDR2 is SMNVEV (reference sequence). The CDR3 spans 14 residues. Trimming took off 8 bases at V and 4 bases at J, with 17 bases between the two ends.

Only one count was recorded for this clone. V is TRBV11-3 and J is TRBJ1-4; 12 bases line up with TRBD1. J was trimmed by 7 bases and V by 0 bases; bases with no gene match: 3. Germline values: CDR1 SGHNT, CDR2 YENEEA. The CDR3 runs to 16 residues. The CDR3 protein is CASSLDSGQGAEKLFF. Written as DNA, the CDR3 is TGTGCCAGCAGCTTAGATTCGGGACAGGGGGCTGAAAAACTGTTTTTT.

The rearrangement uses TRBV19 and TRBJ2-6, with D perhaps matching TRBD1 (5 bases). CDR1 is LNHDA, CDR2 SQIVND, per germline (reference sequence). This CDR3 has 18 residues. Deletions cut 4 bases from V and 2 bases from J, with 18 bases between. The CDR3 loop reads CASSTSMHRFTGANVLTF. CDR3 nucleotide sequence: TGTGCCAGTAGTACCTCCATGCACAGGTTTACTGGGGCCAACGTCCTGACTTTC.

The chain employs TRBV19 and TRBJ2-4; a possible D gene is TRBD2 (5 bases). The CDR3 covers 12 residues. CDR1 and CDR2 from the germline V gene are LNHDA and SQIVND (reference sequence). Deletions cut 5 bases from V and 15 bases from J, with 17 bases between. CDR3 coding DNA: TGTGCCAGTAGTGCCTCTGGAGGTGGAGCGTACTTC. Translated, it gives CASSASGGGAYF.

The chain couples TRBV28 to TRBJ1-5, with a possible D match to TRBD1 (5 bases). The length of the CDR3 is 13 residues. Germline-derived CDR1 and CDR2 are MDHEN and SYDVKM. Trimming left V 6 bases short and J 7 bases short, with 13 bases between. In DNA form, the CDR3 reads TGTGCCAGCAGCAATAGGGGTCGGCAGCCCCAGCATTTT. Protein product: CASSNRGRQPQHF.

The rearrangement uses TRBV11-2 and TRBJ1-3; D call uncertain. Trimming took 5 bases from V and 0 from J, leaving 14 bases between them. Germline V lookup: CDR1 SGHAT, CDR2 FQNNGV. The CDR3 sequence is 16 residues long. The chain's CDR3 is CASSNLGLLSGNTIYF. The CDR3 coding sequence is TGTGCCAGCAGCAACTTGGGCCTTCTCTCTGGAAACACCATATATTTT.

V usage is TRBV19 and J usage is TRBJ1-4; 7 bases agree with TRBD1. V trimming: 0 bases; J trimming: 6 bases; junction bases outside the gene matches: 4. The CDR3 covers 15 residues. Germline CDR1 reads LNHDA; CDR2 reads SQIVND (reference sequence). The CDR3 protein is CASSIDRGPYEKLFF. The CDR3 nucleotides are TGTGCCAGTAGTATAGATAGGGGGCCATATGAAAAACTGTTTTTT.

This chain links TRBV20-1 with TRBJ2-5; no firm D call. This CDR3 contains 10 residues. Trimming took 6 bases from V and 9 from J, leaving 11 bases between them. The germline V gene encodes CDR1 DFQATT and CDR2 SNEGSKA (reference sequence). The CDR3 loop is CSAREPAQYF. CDR3 nucleotide sequence: TGCAGTGCCCGAGAGCCTGCCCAGTACTTC.

V and J are TRBV3-1 (or the pseudogene TRBV3-2) and TRBJ2-6; 14 bases map to TRBD2. After removal of 4 bases from V and 0 bases from J, the junction contained 5 bases not matched to a gene. In germline, CDR1 is LGHDT, CDR2 YNNKEL (reference sequence). CDR3 length: 19 amino acids. The DNA of the CDR3 is TGTGCCAGCAGCCGAGGACTAGCGGGGGGTGCCTCTGGGGCCAACGTCCTGACTTTC. Protein: CASSRGLAGGASGANVLTF.

The chain couples TRBV6-2 or TRBV6-3 to TRBJ2-3; weak D call: TRBD2 (5 bases). This CDR3 region has 13 residues. Per germline, CDR1 MNHEY and CDR2 SVGEGT. V was cut by 5 bases and J by 5 bases, with 11 bases left in between. In DNA form, the CDR3 reads TGTGCCAGCAGTCTAAGGACTGAAGATACGCAGTATTTT. This codes for CASSLRTEDTQYF.

This chain uses TRBV19 with TRBJ2-5; D is possibly TRBD2 (6 bases). The CDR3 has 14 amino acids. The germline V gene has CDR1 LNHDA and CDR2 SQIVND (reference sequence). V was pared by 5 bases and J by 5 bases, with 15 bases between. CDR3 in DNA: TGTGCCAGTAGTTCCCGGGGGAGGATTGAGACCCAGTACTTC. Protein product: CASSSRGRIETQYF.

This chain joins TRBV3-1 (or the pseudogene TRBV3-2) and TRBJ1-2; perhaps TRBD1 as D (6 bases). The CDR3 consists of 13 residues. Looked up from germline, CDR1 is LGHDT and CDR2 is YNNKEL (reference sequence). The V end was cut by 3 bases, the J end by 3 bases, with 8 bases between. The CDR3 is CASSQGADYGYTF. The CDR3 nucleotides read TGTGCCAGCAGCCAGGGGGCCGACTATGGCTACACCTTC.

V usage is TRBV10-3 and J usage is TRBJ2-6, with D hard to call. The CDR3 loop spans 15 amino acids. The germline V gene encodes CDR1 ENHRY and CDR2 SYGVKD. The V and J ends lost 3 bases and 2 bases respectively, with 8 bases between them. Here the CDR3 DNA reads TGTGCCATCAGTGAAACGCTAGCTGGGGCCAACGTCCTGACTTTC. This gives the protein CAISETLAGANVLTF.

V and J are TRBV7-6 and TRBJ1-1, with 7 bases fitting TRBD1. The CDR3 loop spans 15 amino acids. J lost 3 bases, V lost 5 bases, and 9 bases had no gene match. Germline V gene data show CDR1 as SGHVS and CDR2 as FNYEAQ. The CDR3 nucleotides are TGTGCCAGCAGCCCCAACAGGGGTTTGGACACTGAAGCTTTCTTT. Translating it yields CASSPNRGLDTEAFF.